This T cell receptor beta chain is from a study of somatic mutations in cytotoxic T cells in rheumatoid arthritis. Study-wide points: Antigens recognized by the expanded CD8+ clones were unknown.

Points on this clone: Its cognate antigen is unknown.

This table comes from immunoSEQ multiplex PCR, and its TCRdb copy is limited to in-frame clones, with some not included. The table lists roughly 30,000 clones, 80% to 85% of them singletons, with 8% to 9% in the top ten. This clonotype originated in an adult with rheumatoid arthritis. Sequenced material: CD8+ T cells sorted from blood.

The CDR3 nucleotides read TGTGCCAGCAGCGTAGGACCGGAGGGGAGCCCCTACAATGAGCAGTTCTTC. Amino acids: CASSVGPEGSPYNEQFF. The rearrangement links TRBV9 to TRBJ2-1; perhaps TRBD2 as D (6 bases). CDR1 SGDLS and CDR2 YYNGEE come from the germline V gene. The CDR3 covers 17 residues. The V gene lost 0 bases and the J gene lost 2 bases, with 15 bases spanning the gap.